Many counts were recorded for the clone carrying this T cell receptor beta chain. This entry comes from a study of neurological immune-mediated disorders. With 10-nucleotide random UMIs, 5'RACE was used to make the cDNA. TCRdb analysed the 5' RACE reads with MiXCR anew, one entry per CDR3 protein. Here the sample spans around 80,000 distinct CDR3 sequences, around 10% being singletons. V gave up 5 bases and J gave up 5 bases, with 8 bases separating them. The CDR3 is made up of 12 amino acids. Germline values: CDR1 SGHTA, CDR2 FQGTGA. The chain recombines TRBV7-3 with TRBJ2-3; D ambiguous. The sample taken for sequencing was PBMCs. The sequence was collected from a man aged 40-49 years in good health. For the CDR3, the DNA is TGTGCCAGCAGCAAAGGTGGAGATACGCAGTATTTT. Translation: CASSKGGDTQYF.